Sequencing of this T cell receptor (beta chain) was carried out in a study of vaccination effects on CD4 cells after COVID-19. About the research overall: Samples were taken post-vaccine, and their median timing was 72 days after the second dose. Study-level results: In vaccinees who were healthy, merely 1 out of 255 vaccine-induced clones cross-reacted with common cold coronaviruses.

Under the ViraFEST assay, PBMC were stimulated with viral peptide pools so that antigen-specific CD4+ T cells expanded. Sequencing was performed afterwards. Upon completion of 10 to 11 days in culture, CD4+ T cells were isolated. Each participant was given two doses of one vaccine (BNT162b2 or mRNA-1273). Among the vaccine recipients, none had a prior SARS-CoV-2 infection, and nucleocapsid antibodies were negative. Around 2 million PBMC were placed in each well, which was supplemented with 8.5 to 10 IU/ml IL-2 and about 10 ug/ml peptides. This clone appeared a few times. Its antigen is unidentified. The germline CDR1 and CDR2 sequences are MGHRA and YSYEKL. CDR3 length: 16 amino acids. V dropped 1 base and J dropped 2 bases, with 14 bases sitting between them. The method was immunoSEQ multiplex PCR; TCRdb's version includes in-frame clones alone and lacks a portion of them. This sample carries about 24,000 clones, around 67% of them seen once, and the ten largest clones take about 7.8%.

This TCR was recovered from a human donor who received a COVID-19 vaccine. The sample here was CD4+ T cells from PBMCs cultured with SARS-CoV-2 spike peptides, taken after COVID-19 vaccination. V gene TRBV4-1 combines with J gene TRBJ1-2, with D maybe TRBD1 (6 bases). CDR3 in amino acids: CASSQGGGRGNYGYTF. For the CDR3, the DNA is TGCGCCAGCAGCCAAGGGGGGGGCCGGGGGAACTATGGCTACACCTTC.